Below, 17 T cell receptor beta chains from the same sample are listed, as sequenced in a study of T-cell reconstitution after alpha-beta-depleted transplantation in children. Study-level results: As was reported, about two months after transplant, alpha-beta T cells came from several hundred expanded graft clones.

The antigens these receptors bind are not known. Unique molecular identifiers were incorporated into the prepared TCRbeta library. TCRdb fed the PCR reads into MiXCR, producing one record per CDR3 protein. The sample yields approximately 34,000 distinct CDR3 sequences, nearly 6.5% seen once. The source material was peripheral blood, sampled 60 days after TCRalphabeta/CD19-depleted stem cell transplant. These receptors came from a child in the first two years of life who had a stem cell transplant for acute myeloid leukemia, so the T cells may come from the graft donor.

This clonotype was detected ten times or more. The rearrangement joins TRBV7-6 to TRBJ1-3; D unresolved. The length of the CDR3 is 15 residues. Trimming removed 5 bases from V and 4 bases from J, with 15 bases in between. CDR1 SGHVS and CDR2 FNYEAQ come from the germline V gene. The CDR3 nucleotides are TGTGCCAGCAGCCTCGGACGGACCTTAGGAAACACCATATATTTT. Translating gives CASSLGRTLGNTIYF.

This clonotype was seen repeatedly, ten times or more. The CDR3 loop is CASSPTSPSDEQYF. CDR3 sequence (DNA): TGTGCCAGCAGCCCGACCTCGCCTAGCGACGAGCAGTACTTC. J is TRBJ2-7 and V is TRBV7-9; D perhaps matches TRBD2 (6 bases). This CDR3 spans 14 amino acids. Germline V gene lookup returns CDR1 SEHNR and CDR2 FQNEAQ (reference sequence). Deletions cut 5 bases from V and 5 bases from J, with 16 bases between.

In this sample, this clonotype turned up many times. This chain joins TRBV5-1 and TRBJ1-1; perhaps TRBD1 as D (6 bases). The germline V gene has CDR1 SGHRS and CDR2 YFSETQ. The V end was cut by 4 bases, the J end by 0 bases, with 22 bases between. This CDR3 comprises 18 residues. CDR3 nucleotides: TGCGCCAGCAGCCCCCCCGGGACAACCGGCCGGATGAACACTGAAGCTTTCTTT. It is translated as CASSPPGTTGRMNTEAFF.

This clonotype was seen at least ten times. The chain has TRBV7-8 and TRBJ1-5; tentatively, D is TRBD1 (6 bases). There are 15 residues in the CDR3. With 7 bases removed from V and 2 bases from J, the gap between germline ends came to 15 bases. Germline V gene sequence: CDR1 SGHVS, CDR2 FQNEAQ. The CDR3 nucleotides are TGTGCCAGCACCAGGGGACGGCCGGGCAATCAGCCCCAGCATTTT. Its protein product is CASTRGRPGNQPQHF.

This clonotype showed up many times. The chain employs TRBV20-1 and TRBJ1-2; the D is unclear. Trimming took off 6 bases at V and 1 base at J, with 18 bases between the two ends. CDR3 length equals 15 residues. Germline CDR1 and CDR2: DFQATT and SNEGSKA (reference sequence). The CDR3 sequence is CSATGGDPHNYGYTF. CDR3 in DNA: TGCAGTGCCACGGGCGGAGATCCTCATAACTATGGCTACACCTTC.

This clonotype appeared many times. The chain recombines TRBV12-3 or TRBV12-4 with TRBJ1-5; D is ambiguous. The CDR3 runs to 12 residues. Trimming took off 2 bases at V and 5 bases at J, with 4 bases between the two ends. The DNA of the CDR3 is TGTGCCAGCAGTTTATCTCATCAGCCCCAGCATTTT. Amino acid sequence: CASSLSHQPQHF.

This clonotype was detected many times. V gene TRBV5-1 combines with J gene TRBJ2-3, with D hard to call. V lost 6 bases and J 2 bases, leaving 10 bases between the germline ends. The CDR3 has 13 amino acids. The germline V gene has CDR1 SGHRS and CDR2 YFSETQ. CDR3 DNA: TGCGCCAGCAACTTTTACTTCACAGATACGCAGTATTTT. Amino acid sequence: CASNFYFTDTQYF.

This clonotype has a count of ten or more. The rearrangement joins TRBV10-3 to TRBJ2-3; the match to TRBD2 covers 7 bases. The CDR3 has 16 residues. Germline CDR1 ENHRY, CDR2 SYGVKD. V was clipped by 5 bases and J by 6 bases; unmatched bases: 14. Here the CDR3 DNA reads TGTGCCATCAGTAAACCTGGCCTAGCGGTCTCGGATACGCAGTATTTT. Amino acids: CAISKPGLAVSDTQYF.

In nucleotides, the CDR3 is TGCGCCAGCAGCTTGGACAGTCCCGATCAGCCCCAGCATTTT. Translation gives CASSLDSPDQPQHF. This sequence joins TRBV5-1 and TRBJ1-5; no reliable D call. Trimming pared 0 bases from V and 5 bases from J, leaving 9 bases between. The length of the CDR3 is 14 residues. Looked up from germline, CDR1 is SGHRS and CDR2 is YFSETQ.

This clonotype came up many times. The chain employs TRBV5-6 and TRBJ2-1, with D unresolved. V lost 6 bases, J lost 0 bases, and 10 bases lay in between. The CDR3 covers 14 residues. The germline V gene encodes CDR1 SGHDT and CDR2 YYEEEE. The CDR3 nucleotides read TGTGCCAGCACCCTGATGGACTCCTACAATGAGCAGTTCTTC. It yields the protein CASTLMDSYNEQFF.

This clonotype occurred many times. The rearrangement uses TRBV6-2 or TRBV6-3 and TRBJ1-1; a possible D gene is TRBD1 (5 bases). The CDR3 sequence is 13 residues long. Trimming left V 2 bases short and J 4 bases short, with 8 bases between. Germline V lookup: CDR1 MNHEY, CDR2 SVGEGT. The DNA of the CDR3 is TGTGCCAGCAGTTACCAGGGAATCACTGAAGCTTTCTTT. Encoded protein: CASSYQGITEAFF.

This clonotype was seen ten or more times. The chain uses TRBV2 and TRBJ1-1, with D uncertain. Germline V gives CDR1 SNHLY, CDR2 FYNNEI. Trimming took off 11 bases at V and 5 bases at J, with 15 bases between the two ends. The CDR3 extends over 12 amino acids. The CDR3 sequence: CALIRWKTEAFF. Written as DNA, the CDR3 is TGTGCCCTGATACGGTGGAAGACTGAAGCTTTCTTT.

About this clonotype itself: Given a much more abundant clone one base away, this may be a read error. This sequence joins TRBV4-2 and TRBJ2-7; a weak D match, TRBD2 (7 bases). The CDR3 extends over 13 amino acids. The germline CDR1 and CDR2 sequences are LGHNA and YNFKEQ. The V end lost 1 base, the J end lost 6 bases, and 10 bases lay between the germline ends. CDR3 DNA sequence: TGTGCCAGCAGCCAAGGGGGGGGCGTCGAGCAGTACTTC. Translation gives CASSQGGGVEQYF.

By sample fraction, this clonotype is medium-sized. The chain is built from TRBV29-1 and TRBJ1-2; weak D call: TRBD1 (6 bases). Germline CDR1 is SQVTM and CDR2 is ANQGSEA. V lost 7 bases and J lost 2, with 17 bases in between. The CDR3 length is 14 residues. The CDR3 nucleotides are TGCAGCGCGACTCCCGGACAGTCCAACTATGGCTACACCTTC. Translating it yields CSATPGQSNYGYTF.

This clonotype was recorded at least ten times. The rearrangement links TRBV29-1 to TRBJ2-6; TRBD1 might be the D (6 bases). Per germline, CDR1 SQVTM and CDR2 ANQGSEA. This CDR3 is 19 amino acids long. V was pared by 3 bases and J by 0 bases, with 21 bases between. This chain's CDR3 is CSVDPGKTGMGSGANVLTF. The CDR3 DNA is TGCAGCGTTGACCCTGGGAAAACAGGGATGGGCTCTGGGGCCAACGTCCTGACTTTC. The whole variable domain, filled in from reference TRBV29-1 and TRBJ2-6, reads SAVISQKPSRDICQRGTSLTIQCQVDSQVTMMFWYRQQPGQSLTLIATANQGSEATYESGFVIDKFPISRPNLTFSTLTVSNMSPEDSSIYLCSVDPGKTGMGSGANVLTFGAGSRLTVL.

This clonotype has ten or more counts. The rearrangement joins TRBV7-9 to TRBJ2-5; tentatively, D is TRBD1 or TRBD2 (6 bases each). The V and J ends lost 5 bases and 12 bases respectively, with 25 bases between them. Per the germline V gene, CDR1 is SEHNR and CDR2 is FQNEAQ (reference sequence). The CDR3 is 15 residues long. CDR3 DNA: TGTGCCAGCAGCCGGAAGGGGGGCCTCTTTAGCCAGAAGTACTTC. Translation gives CASSRKGGLFSQKYF. Looking up the rest from reference TRBV7-9 and TRBJ2-5 gives the full variable domain: DTGVSQNPRHKITKRGQNVTFRCDPISEHNRLYWYRQTLGQGPEFLTYFQNEAQLEKSRLLSDRFSAERPKGSFSTLEIQRTEQGDSAMYLCASSRKGGLFSQKYFGPGTRLLVL.

This clonotype was seen many times. The chain uses TRBV5-6 and TRBJ2-2; 9 bases map to TRBD1. J lost 4 bases, V lost 3 bases, and 7 bases had no gene match. The length of the CDR3 is 16 residues. Germline CDR1 reads SGHDT; CDR2 reads YYEEEE. Here the CDR3 DNA reads TGTGCCAGCAGCTGGGACAGGGCACGAAGCACCGGGGAGCTGTTTTTT. This translates into CASSWDRARSTGELFF.